This note documents a single T cell receptor (beta chain) sequence. What it binds is unknown. After removal of 4 bases from V and 0 bases from J, the junction contained 1 base not matched to a gene. From germline, CDR1 is MNHEY and CDR2 SVGAGI. The CDR3 consists of 14 residues. This entry belongs to a study of cytomegalovirus exposure and HLA in healthy donors. Study-level results: Later on, a genetic analysis was performed. It linked a missense variant in DCLRE1C with V- and J-gene trimming of TCR beta.

The PCR made use of 60 Vbeta and 13 Jbeta primers. TCRdb keeps only in-frame clones here, not all; method: immunoSEQ multiplex PCR. The top ten hold approximately 2.5% of the sample, which has around 100,000 clones, about 70% seen once. The donors (healthy individuals) were bone marrow donors. At sampling all donors were nominally healthy, likely with unrecorded immune exposures. The sequencing input was PBMCs. The clonotype originates from a man over 45 in good health and CMV-seropositive. The genes are TRBV6-5 and TRBJ1-2; 8 bases are shared with TRBD1. The CDR3 DNA reads as TGTGCCAGCAGTTGGACAGGGTCTAACTATGGCTACACCTTC. Residues: CASSWTGSNYGYTF.